Here is one TCR beta chain with its context. The antigen remains undetermined. At one boundary the junction diverges from the germline segment, which might be a read error. This specimen comes from a study of shared clonotypes between healthy human individuals. Whole-study context: Ranging from 18 to 49 in age, donors were two women and a few men.

This CDR3 is 15 amino acids long. Germline V gene data show CDR1 as SGHAT and CDR2 as FQNNGV. Findings of the study overall: Clonotype sharing among donors likely depends on sequencing depth.

Here immunoSEQ multiplex PCR was the method, and the copy in TCRdb shows in-frame clones only, minus some. The sample records some 1,100,000 clones, more than 75% being singletons. The receptor's source is a man aged 18-30 years in good health. Some clones in this sample may be carry-over from other donors' samples. The sample consisted of memory CD4+ T cells from PBMCs. Regarding subset: CD45RA-negative fraction. The chain employs TRBV11-2 and TRBJ2-1; 9 bases map to TRBD1. CDR3 DNA: TGTGCCAGCAGCGTAGAAACCAGACAGGGGGTTGAGCAGTTCTTC. Translated, it gives CASSVETRQGVEQFF.